This TCR beta chain stems from a study of beta chain features in type 1 diabetes (dated by TCRdb to 2016 to 2018). Turning to the overall study: Mean age, gender distribution, total cell number and subset yield were not different between patients and healthy donors. The study compared TCRB repertoires of sorted circulating CD4+ T cell subsets between recently diagnosed type 1 diabetes patients and matched healthy donors. Whereas all 30 or so donors provided naive and central memory subsets, regulatory and stem cell-like memory subsets were isolated from just 8 patients and about eight healthy donors. A total of 100 million to 140 million sorted cells were examined across all samples, and the number of cells per subset was strongly correlated with RNA yield.

The paper's findings and limits, for the study overall: The naive, central memory and regulatory TCRB repertoires appeared to resemble one another more closely among patients than among healthy donors. Because cDNA rather than genomic DNA was sequenced, highly expressing activated cells could have been over-represented, although no difference in activation and CD3 levels was found between groups. At VDJ recombination sites, type 1 diabetes patients had fewer insertions and more deleted nucleotides, which implies abnormalities in thymic rearrangement. In all four CD4+ subsets, TCRB CDR3 length was moderately but significantly shorter in type 1 diabetes patients. Because the HLA sub-analyses included only small numbers of individuals, any influence of HLA type on TCRB rearrangement was left unresolved. PCR may preferentially amplify shorter templates, but because patient and control samples were amplified and corrected together, any resulting skew would affect both groups equally.

The entire isolated RNA was reverse transcribed using the High Capacity cDNA Reverse Transcription Kit, and thus expressed TCRB transcripts were sequenced. Naive, central memory and regulatory T cell samples underwent deep immunoSEQ sequencing, averaging around 4 million total reads per sample. Sorted cells were lysed in RLT buffer, and RNA was extracted using DNase-treated RNeasy Micro or Mini kits according to cell number. Each cell subset was processed on its own to prevent cross-contamination, while patient and healthy donor samples were processed together. Using the immunoSEQ multiplex PCR, TCRB sequences were amplified from cDNA into 87-bp fragments spanning the CDR3 region. The amplicons were sequenced using the Illumina HiSeq platform. Under the source paper's analysis protocol: PCR bias was corrected computationally using synthetic template baselines, and reads within Hamming distance 2 were collapsed, with unmergeable singletons discarded. Reads were aligned to IMGT to assign V, D and J genes, CDR3 length, and insertions or deletions at six rearrangement sites. Within each subset, clonotype counts were normalized to sorted cell number, and only after that were true diversity and Gini coefficients computed with the tcR R package. The overlap coefficient, calculated on TCRB nucleotide sequences, was used to quantify repertoire sharing. Out-of-frame TCRB sequences from naive cells were analyzed to stand in for the pre-selection repertoire. TCRdb limited this immuneACCESS table to in-frame rearrangements with V and J called. A share of clones is missing; checked studies link under half to unresolved V genes, and the rest is unexplained. The V and J calls and clone size were taken over from that table, and D and trimming were inferred from the DNA. The sample table shows under 450,000 clones, and approximately 15% are seen once. The ten largest clones represent 0.035% to 0.045% of the sample.

CDR1 SGHVS and CDR2 FNYEAQ were looked up in the germline V gene. The cysteine opens and the phenylalanine closes a CDR3 of 16 amino acids. Only the CDR3 DNA is retained, 48 bases long and in frame from the first base. Trimming removed 2 bases from V and 1 base from J, leaving 14 bases between the germline ends. This clone was seen more than once but under ten times. Its antigen is currently not known. No base quality information exists; no much larger clone differs at one position. Each donor gave one peripheral blood draw, around 0.12 L on average, collected into heparinised tubes. A BD FACSAria II was used to sort naive, central memory, regulatory and stem cell-like memory CD4+ T cells with a panel that included CD45RO, CCR7, CD25, CD127, CD95 and CD27. Every sorted population had a purity above 95%. PBMCs were separated immediately by Lymphoprep density gradient centrifugation and were stained directly, without being cultured. To minimize batch effects, samples were stained and sorted in pairs, one healthy donor with one patient per experiment.

Sequencing was performed on naive CD4+ T cells from blood. The cell subset or site label, read with the paper, signifies: true naive CD4+ T cells. The sequence joins TRBV7-6 to TRBJ2-5; D gene: possibly TRBD2, on 6 matching bases. The TCR comes from a man aged 25-40 years in good health. CDR3 sequence: CASSLRARRGQETQYF. Here is the DNA: TGTGCCAGCAGCTTACGGGCCAGGCGGGGCCAAGAGACCCAGTACTTC.